This TCR beta chain was sequenced during a study of cytomegalovirus exposure and HLA in healthy donors. Notes on the study in general: Later on, an analysis found that several of the most significant clusters appeared to be linked to common viral pathogens, which included parvovirus B19. The authors enumerated under 200 TCR beta chains as linked to cytomegalovirus. Most TCR sequences were uncommon, yet certain public TCRs appeared in many donors.

Trimming shortened V by 3 bases and J by 4 bases, and 18 bases separated the two germline ends. The CDR3 has 16 residues. Germline V lookup: CDR1 MNHEY, CDR2 SMNVEV (reference sequence). About this clone itself: Antigen specificity is unknown.

A multiplex PCR was run with 60 Vbeta primers and 13 Jbeta primers. Assay: immunoSEQ multiplex PCR; the TCRdb copy retains only in-frame clones and omits some. The table for this sample gives some 71,000 clones. V and J are TRBV27 and TRBJ1-1; possible D gene TRBD1, 6 bases. The sequencing input was PBMCs. This clonotype originated in a woman aged 25 to 39 in good health and CMV-seronegative. CDR3 coding DNA: TGTGCCAGCAGTTTCCGCCTCAGGGGCGTGAGCACTGAAGCTTTCTTT. Its protein is CASSFRLRGVSTEAFF.